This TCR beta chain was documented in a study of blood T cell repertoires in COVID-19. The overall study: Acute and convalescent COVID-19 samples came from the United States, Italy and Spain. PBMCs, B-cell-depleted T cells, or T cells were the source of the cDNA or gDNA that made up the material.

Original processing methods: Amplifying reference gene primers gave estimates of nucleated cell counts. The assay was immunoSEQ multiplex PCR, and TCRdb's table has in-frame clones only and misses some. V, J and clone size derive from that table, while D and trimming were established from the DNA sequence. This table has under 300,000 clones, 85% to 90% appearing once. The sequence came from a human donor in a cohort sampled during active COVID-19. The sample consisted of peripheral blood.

Written as DNA, the CDR3 is TGCGCCAGCAGCTTGGTCTCTAGACGTACAGATACGCAGTATTTT. Translating gives CASSLVSRRTDTQYF. The chain carries TRBV5-1 and TRBJ2-3; D not certain. V was shortened by 0 bases and J by 3 bases, with 11 bases between the two germline ends. Germline assignment: CDR1 SGHRS and CDR2 YFSETQ. CDR3 length: 15 amino acids. Together with reference TRBV5-1 and TRBJ2-3, the CDR3 gives the full variable domain: KAGVTQTPRYLIKTRGQQVTLSCSPISGHRSVSWYQQTPGQGLQFLFEYFSETQRNKGNFPGRFSGRQFSNSRSEMNVSTLELGDSALYLCASSLVSRRTDTQYFGPGTRLTVL.